This T cell receptor (beta chain) was obtained from a study of blood T cell repertoires in COVID-19. Study in general: Sample material is recorded as cDNA or gDNA derived from T cells, B-cell-depleted T cells, or PBMCs.

Here immunoSEQ multiplex PCR was the method, and the copy in TCRdb shows in-frame clones only, minus some. The table records roughly 16,000 clones, around four fifths of them present only once. Germline V lookup: CDR1 MNHEY, CDR2 SMNVEV (reference sequence). The ends were cut back, 2 bases at V and 0 bases at J, with 11 bases in the middle. The length of the CDR3 is 17 residues. V usage is TRBV27 and J usage is TRBJ1-6; D is ambiguous. The clonotype comes from a man in his sixties with active or convalescent COVID-19. Specimen: peripheral blood. The CDR3 coding sequence is TGTGCCAGCAGTTTAATCTTGGGGAGCTCCTATAATTCACCCCTCCACTTT. Its protein product is CASSLILGSSYNSPLHF.